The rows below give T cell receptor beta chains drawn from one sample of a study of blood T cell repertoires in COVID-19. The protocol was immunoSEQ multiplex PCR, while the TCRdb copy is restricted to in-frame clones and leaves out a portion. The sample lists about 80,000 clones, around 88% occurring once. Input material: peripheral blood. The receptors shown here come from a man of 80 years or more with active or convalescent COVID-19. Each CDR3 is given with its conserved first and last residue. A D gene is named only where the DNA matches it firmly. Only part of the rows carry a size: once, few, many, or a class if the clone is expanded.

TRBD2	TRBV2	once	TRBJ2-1	CASSEGAGAGDEQFF	TGTGCCAGCAGTGAAGGAGCGGGAGCGGGCGATGAGCAGTTCTTC
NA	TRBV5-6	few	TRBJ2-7	CASSLPGGLGVVYEQYF	TGTGCCAGCAGCTTGCCTGGCGGGCTTGGGGTGGTCTACGAGCAGTACTTC
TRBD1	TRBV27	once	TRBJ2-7	CASSFWTGVENEQYF	TGTGCCAGCAGTTTCTGGACAGGGGTTGAAAACGAGCAGTACTTC
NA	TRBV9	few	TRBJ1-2	CASSVASAGGYTF	TGTGCCAGCAGCGTAGCGTCAGCAGGGGGCTACACCTTC
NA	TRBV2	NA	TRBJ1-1	CASTGILTGRAFF	TGTGCCAGCACCGGCATCCTGACAGGAAGAGCTTTCTTT
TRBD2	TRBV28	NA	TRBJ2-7	CASSSGSDEQYF	TGTGCCAGCAGCAGCGGGAGCGACGAGCAGTACTTC
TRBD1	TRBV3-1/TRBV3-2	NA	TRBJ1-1	CASSSGQGRGSTEAFF	TGTGCCAGCAGCAGCGGACAGGGAAGGGGGAGCACTGAAGCTTTCTTT
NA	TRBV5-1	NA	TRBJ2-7	CASSQAQQGWSEQYF	TGCGCCAGCAGCCAAGCCCAACAGGGCTGGAGCGAGCAGTACTTC
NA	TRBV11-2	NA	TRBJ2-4	CASSESLIAKNIQYF	TGTGCCAGCAGCGAGTCTCTGATAGCCAAAAACATTCAGTACTTC
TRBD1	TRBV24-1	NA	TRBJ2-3	CATSDYGQGTDTQYF	TGTGCCACCAGTGATTACGGACAGGGCACAGATACGCAGTATTTT
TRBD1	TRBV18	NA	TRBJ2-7	CASSTGSSYEQYF	TGTGCCAGCTCGACAGGGAGCTCCTACGAGCAGTACTTC
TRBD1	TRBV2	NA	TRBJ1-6	CASTKGADRRILHF	TGTGCCAGCACCAAAGGGGCGGACAGGCGGATCCTCCACTTT
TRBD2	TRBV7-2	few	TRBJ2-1	CASSLGTSGIGVFF	TGTGCCAGCAGCTTAGGGACTAGCGGGATTGGTGTGTTCTTC
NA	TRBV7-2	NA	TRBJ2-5	CASSYRTGETQYF	TGTGCCAGCAGCTATCGCACCGGGGAGACCCAGTACTTC
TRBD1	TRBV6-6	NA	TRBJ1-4	CASSGQGGEKLFF	TGTGCCAGCAGCGGACAGGGGGGTGAAAAACTGTTTTTT
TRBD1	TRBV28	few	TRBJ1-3	CASSFAGRGESGNTIYF	TGTGCCAGCAGTTTTGCGGGCAGGGGGGAATCCGGAAACACCATATATTTT
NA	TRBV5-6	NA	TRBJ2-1	CASSRSSRGDEQFF	TGTGCCAGCAGTCGTTCCTCCAGGGGCGATGAGCAGTTCTTC
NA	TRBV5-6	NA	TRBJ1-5	CASRPAGRGDQPQHF	TGTGCCAGCAGACCCGCTGGGAGGGGGGATCAGCCCCAGCATTTT
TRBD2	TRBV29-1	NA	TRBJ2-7	CSVAGGSYEQYF	TGCAGCGTTGCGGGGGGTTCCTACGAGCAGTACTTC
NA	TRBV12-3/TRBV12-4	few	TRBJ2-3	CASSQLGDTQYF	TGTGCCAGCAGTCAACTCGGAGATACGCAGTATTTT
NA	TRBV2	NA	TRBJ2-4	CASSEALLGGMGKNIQYF	TGTGCCAGCAGTGAAGCGCTTCTCGGAGGGATGGGCAAAAACATTCAGTACTTC
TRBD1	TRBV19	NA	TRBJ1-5	CASSPLTPDRASNQPQHF	TGTGCCAGTAGTCCCCTCACCCCGGACAGGGCAAGCAATCAGCCCCAGCATTTT
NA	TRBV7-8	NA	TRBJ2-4	CASSTGNRVPKNIQYF	TGTGCCAGCAGCACCGGGAACAGGGTTCCCAAAAACATTCAGTACTTC
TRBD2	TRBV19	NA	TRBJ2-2	CASSRGDLFGELFF	TGTGCCAGTAGCCGGGGGGACTTGTTCGGGGAGCTGTTTTTT
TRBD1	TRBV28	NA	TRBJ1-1	CASSYDRGSAEAFF	TGTGCCAGCAGTTATGACAGGGGATCTGCTGAAGCTTTCTTT
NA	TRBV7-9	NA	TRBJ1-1	CASSLVVSEAFF	TGTGCCAGCAGCTTAGTAGTCTCTGAAGCTTTCTTT
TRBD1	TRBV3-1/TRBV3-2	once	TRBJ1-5	CASSPTGGNQPQHF	TGTGCCAGCAGCCCGACAGGGGGGAATCAGCCCCAGCATTTT
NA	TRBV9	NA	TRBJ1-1	CASSPEVRGNTEAFF	TGTGCCAGCAGCCCAGAGGTCAGGGGGAACACTGAAGCTTTCTTT
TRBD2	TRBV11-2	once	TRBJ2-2	CASNPGGPTGELFF	TGTGCCAGCAACCCGGGGGGGCCCACCGGGGAGCTGTTTTTT
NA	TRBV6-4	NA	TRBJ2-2	CASGSGGGELFF	TGTGCCAGCGGAAGCGGTGGCGGGGAGCTGTTTTTT
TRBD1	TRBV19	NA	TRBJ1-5	CASSTGTGPGQPQHF	TGTGCCAGTAGTACCGGGACAGGCCCGGGTCAGCCCCAGCATTTT
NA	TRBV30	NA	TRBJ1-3	CAWSVQVFSGNTIYF	TGTGCCTGGAGTGTTCAGGTATTCTCTGGAAACACCATATATTTT
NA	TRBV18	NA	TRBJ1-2	CASSPPVTANYGYTF	TGTGCCAGCTCACCACCGGTTACAGCTAACTATGGCTACACCTTC
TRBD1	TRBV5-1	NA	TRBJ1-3	CASSSRGPGNTIYF	TGCGCCAGCAGCTCCAGGGGGCCTGGAAACACCATATATTTT
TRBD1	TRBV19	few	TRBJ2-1	CASSIRQGDFFWNEQFF	TGTGCCAGTAGTATAAGGCAGGGGGATTTCTTCTGGAATGAGCAGTTCTTC
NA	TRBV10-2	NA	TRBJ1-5	CASKLEGHQPQHF	TGCGCCAGCAAGCTGGAGGGCCACCAGCCCCAGCATTTT